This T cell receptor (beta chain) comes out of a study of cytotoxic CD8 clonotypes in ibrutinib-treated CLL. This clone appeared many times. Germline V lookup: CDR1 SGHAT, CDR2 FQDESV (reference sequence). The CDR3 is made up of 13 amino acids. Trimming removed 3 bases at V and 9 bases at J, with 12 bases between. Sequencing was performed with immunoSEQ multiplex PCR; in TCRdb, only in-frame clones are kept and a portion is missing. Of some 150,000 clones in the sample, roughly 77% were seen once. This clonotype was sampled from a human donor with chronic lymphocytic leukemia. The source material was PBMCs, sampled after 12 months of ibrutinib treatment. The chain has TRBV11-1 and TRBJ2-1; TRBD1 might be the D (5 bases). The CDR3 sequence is CASSFRAWGEQFF. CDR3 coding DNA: TGTGCCAGCAGCTTCAGGGCATGGGGTGAGCAGTTCTTC.